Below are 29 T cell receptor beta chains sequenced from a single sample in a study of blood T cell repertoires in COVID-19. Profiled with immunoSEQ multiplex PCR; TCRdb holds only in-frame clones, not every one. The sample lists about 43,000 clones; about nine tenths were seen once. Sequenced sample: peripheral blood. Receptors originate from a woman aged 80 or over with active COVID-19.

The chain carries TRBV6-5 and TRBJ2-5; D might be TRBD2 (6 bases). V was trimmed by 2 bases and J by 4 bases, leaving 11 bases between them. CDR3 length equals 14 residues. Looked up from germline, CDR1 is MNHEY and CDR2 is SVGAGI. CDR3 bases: TGTGCCAGCAGTTACGGCGGGGCCAGAGAGACCCAGTACTTC. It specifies CASSYGGARETQYF.

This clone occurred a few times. The CDR3, as DNA: TGCGCCAGCAGCCAAGACATTGTGGGGGCCGGGGTCAATGAGCAGTTCTTC. Protein: CASSQDIVGAGVNEQFF. The chain uses TRBV4-3 and TRBJ2-1; the D gene is possibly TRBD1 (6 bases). CDR3 size: 17 residues. Trimming removed 0 bases at V and 6 bases at J, with 18 bases between. The germline CDR1 and CDR2 sequences are LGHNA and YSLEER.

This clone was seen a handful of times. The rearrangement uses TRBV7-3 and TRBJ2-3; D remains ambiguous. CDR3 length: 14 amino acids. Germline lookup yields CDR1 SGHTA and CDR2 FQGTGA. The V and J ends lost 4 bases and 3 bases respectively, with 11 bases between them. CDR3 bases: TGTGCCAGCAGCTCGGTCCCCTTTACAGATACGCAGTATTTT. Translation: CASSSVPFTDTQYF.

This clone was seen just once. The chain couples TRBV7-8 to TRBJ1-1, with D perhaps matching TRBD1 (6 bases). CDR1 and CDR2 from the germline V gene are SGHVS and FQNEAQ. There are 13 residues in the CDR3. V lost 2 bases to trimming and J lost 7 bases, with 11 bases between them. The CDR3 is CASSLFAGVEAFF. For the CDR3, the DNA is TGTGCCAGCAGCTTATTTGCAGGGGTTGAAGCTTTCTTT.

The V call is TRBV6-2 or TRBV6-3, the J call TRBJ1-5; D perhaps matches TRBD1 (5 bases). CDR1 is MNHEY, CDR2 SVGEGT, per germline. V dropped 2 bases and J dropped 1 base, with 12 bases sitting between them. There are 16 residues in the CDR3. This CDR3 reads CASSYGTGVSNQPQHF. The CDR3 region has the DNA TGTGCCAGCAGTTACGGTACAGGCGTGAGCAATCAGCCCCAGCATTTT.

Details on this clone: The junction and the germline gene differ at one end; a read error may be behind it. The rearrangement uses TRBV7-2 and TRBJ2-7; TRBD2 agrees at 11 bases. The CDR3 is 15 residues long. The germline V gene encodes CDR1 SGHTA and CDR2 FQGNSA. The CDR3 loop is CASSEGTSGGYGQYF. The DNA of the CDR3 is TGTGCCAGCAGCGAAGGGACTAGCGGAGGGTACGGGCAGTACTTC.

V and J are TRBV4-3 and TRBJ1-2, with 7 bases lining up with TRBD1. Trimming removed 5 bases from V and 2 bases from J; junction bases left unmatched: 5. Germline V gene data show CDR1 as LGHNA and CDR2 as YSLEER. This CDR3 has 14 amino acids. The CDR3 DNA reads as TGCGCCAGCAGCTATTTACAGGGGAACTATGGCTACACCTTC. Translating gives CASSYLQGNYGYTF.

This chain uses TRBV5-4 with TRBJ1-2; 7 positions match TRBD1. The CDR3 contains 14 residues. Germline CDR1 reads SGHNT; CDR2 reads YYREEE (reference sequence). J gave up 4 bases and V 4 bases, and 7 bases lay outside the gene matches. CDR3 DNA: TGTGCCAGCAGCCCAGACAGGGTTTCCTATGGCTACACCTTC. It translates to CASSPDRVSYGYTF.

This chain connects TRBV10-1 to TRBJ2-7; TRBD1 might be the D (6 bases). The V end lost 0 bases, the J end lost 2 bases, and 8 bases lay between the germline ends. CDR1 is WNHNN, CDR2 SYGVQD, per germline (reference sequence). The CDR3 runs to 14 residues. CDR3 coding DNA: TGCGCCAGCAGTGAGTCAGGGGACACCTACGAGCAGTACTTC. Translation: CASSESGDTYEQYF.

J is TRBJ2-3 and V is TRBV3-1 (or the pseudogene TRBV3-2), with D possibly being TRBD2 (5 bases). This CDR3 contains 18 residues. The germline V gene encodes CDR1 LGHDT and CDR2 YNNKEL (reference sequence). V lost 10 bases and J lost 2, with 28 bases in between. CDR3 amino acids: CATRVSRQVLDFTDTQYF. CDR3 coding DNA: TGTGCCACCCGAGTCTCCAGGCAAGTCCTGGACTTCACAGATACGCAGTATTTT.

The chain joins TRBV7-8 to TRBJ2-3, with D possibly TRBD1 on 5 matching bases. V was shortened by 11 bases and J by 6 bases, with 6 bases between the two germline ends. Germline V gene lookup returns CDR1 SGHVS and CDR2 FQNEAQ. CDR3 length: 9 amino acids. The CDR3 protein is CASGDTQYF. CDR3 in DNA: TGTGCCTCAGGGGATACGCAGTATTTT.

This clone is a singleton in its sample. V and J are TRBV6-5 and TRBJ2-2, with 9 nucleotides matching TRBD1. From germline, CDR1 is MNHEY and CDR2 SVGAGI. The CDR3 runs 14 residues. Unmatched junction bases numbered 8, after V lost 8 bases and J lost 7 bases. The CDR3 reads CASRDRVFDGELFF. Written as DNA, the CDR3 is TGTGCCAGCCGGGACAGGGTATTCGACGGGGAGCTGTTTTTT.

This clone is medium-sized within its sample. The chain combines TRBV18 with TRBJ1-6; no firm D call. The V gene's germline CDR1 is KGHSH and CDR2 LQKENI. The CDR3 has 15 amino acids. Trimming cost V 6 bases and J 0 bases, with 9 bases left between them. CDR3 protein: CASSQLSSYNSPLHF. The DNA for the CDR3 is TGTGCCAGCTCGCAACTTAGCTCCTATAATTCACCCCTCCACTTT.

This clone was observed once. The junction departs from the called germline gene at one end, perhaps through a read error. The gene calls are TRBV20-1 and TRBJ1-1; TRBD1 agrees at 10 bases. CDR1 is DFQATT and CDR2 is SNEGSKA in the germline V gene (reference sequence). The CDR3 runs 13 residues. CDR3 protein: CSASNATGGLIIF. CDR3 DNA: TGCAGTGCTAGTAACGCGACAGGGGGCCTCATCATCTTT.

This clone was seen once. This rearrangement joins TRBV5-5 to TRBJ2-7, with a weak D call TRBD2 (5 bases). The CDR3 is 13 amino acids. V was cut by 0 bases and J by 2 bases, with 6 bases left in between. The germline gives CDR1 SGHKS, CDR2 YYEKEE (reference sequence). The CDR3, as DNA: TGTGCCAGCAGCTTGGTAGCGACCTACGAGCAGTACTTC. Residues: CASSLVATYEQYF.

The CDR3 spells CASSPDSQDIQYF. CDR3 sequence (DNA): TGTGCCAGCAGTCCGGACAGTCAGGACATTCAGTACTTC. The rearrangement joins TRBV7-2 to TRBJ2-4, with D possibly being TRBD1 (6 bases). The CDR3 contains 13 residues. CDR1 is SGHTA and CDR2 is FQGNSA in the germline V gene. The V and J ends lost 6 bases and 8 bases respectively, with 14 bases between them.

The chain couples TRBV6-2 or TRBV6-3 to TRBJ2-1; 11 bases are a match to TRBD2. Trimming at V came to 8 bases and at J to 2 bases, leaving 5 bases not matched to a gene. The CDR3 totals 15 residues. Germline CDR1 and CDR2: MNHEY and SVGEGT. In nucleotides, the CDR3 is TGTGCCAGCCGCCAGGGACTAGCGGCCTACAATGAGCAGTTCTTC. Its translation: CASRQGLAAYNEQFF.

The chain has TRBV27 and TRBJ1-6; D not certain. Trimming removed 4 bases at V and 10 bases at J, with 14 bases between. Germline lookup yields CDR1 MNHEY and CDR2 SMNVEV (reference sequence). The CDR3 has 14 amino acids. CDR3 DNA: TGTGCCAGCAGTTCGAATAACCCAGGCTCACCCCTCCACTTT. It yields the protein CASSSNNPGSPLHF.

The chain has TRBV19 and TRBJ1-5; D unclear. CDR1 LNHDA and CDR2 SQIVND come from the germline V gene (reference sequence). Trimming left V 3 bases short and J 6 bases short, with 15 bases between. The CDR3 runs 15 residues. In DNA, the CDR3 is TGTGCCAGTAGTATTGGCGGAGGGTCCGTTCAGCCCCAGCATTTT. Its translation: CASSIGGGSVQPQHF.

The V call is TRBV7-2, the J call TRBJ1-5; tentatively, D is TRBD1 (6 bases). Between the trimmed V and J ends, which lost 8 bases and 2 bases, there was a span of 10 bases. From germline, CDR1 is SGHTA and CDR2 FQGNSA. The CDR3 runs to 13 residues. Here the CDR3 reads CASSRQGNQPQHF. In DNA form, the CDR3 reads TGTGCCAGCTCCAGACAGGGCAATCAGCCCCAGCATTTT.

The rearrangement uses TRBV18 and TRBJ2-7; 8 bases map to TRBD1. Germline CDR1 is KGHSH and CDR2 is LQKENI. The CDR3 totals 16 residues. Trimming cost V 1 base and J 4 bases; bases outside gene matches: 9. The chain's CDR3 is CASSPRSGQGLYEQYF. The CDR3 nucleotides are TGTGCCAGCTCACCACGGTCCGGACAGGGCCTTTACGAGCAGTACTTC.

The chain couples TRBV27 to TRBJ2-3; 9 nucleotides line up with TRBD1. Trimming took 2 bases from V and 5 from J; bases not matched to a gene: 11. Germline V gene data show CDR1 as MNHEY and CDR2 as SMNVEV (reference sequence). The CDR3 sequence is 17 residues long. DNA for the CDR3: TGTGCCAGCAGTTTAATTGCTGGGACAGGGAAAGGAGATACGCAGTATTTT. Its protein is CASSLIAGTGKGDTQYF.

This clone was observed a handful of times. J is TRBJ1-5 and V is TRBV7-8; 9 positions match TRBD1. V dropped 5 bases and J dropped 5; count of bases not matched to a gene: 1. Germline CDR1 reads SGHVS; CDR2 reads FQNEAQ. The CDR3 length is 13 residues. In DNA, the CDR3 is TGTGCCAGCAGCCGACAGGGGGATCAGCCCCAGCATTTT. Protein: CASSRQGDQPQHF. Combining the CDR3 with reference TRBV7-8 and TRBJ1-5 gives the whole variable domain GAGVSQSPRYKVAKRGQDVALRCDPISGHVSLFWYQQALGQGPEFLTYFQNEAQLDKSGLPSDRFFAERPEGSVSTLKIQRTQQEDSAVYLCASSRQGDQPQHFGDGTRLSIL.

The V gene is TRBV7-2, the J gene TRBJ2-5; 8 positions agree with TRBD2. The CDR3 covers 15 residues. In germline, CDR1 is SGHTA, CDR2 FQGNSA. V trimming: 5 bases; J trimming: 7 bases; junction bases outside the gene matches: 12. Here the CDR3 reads CASSTTPTSEGTQYF. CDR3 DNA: TGTGCCAGCAGCACTACCCCGACTAGCGAAGGGACCCAGTACTTC.

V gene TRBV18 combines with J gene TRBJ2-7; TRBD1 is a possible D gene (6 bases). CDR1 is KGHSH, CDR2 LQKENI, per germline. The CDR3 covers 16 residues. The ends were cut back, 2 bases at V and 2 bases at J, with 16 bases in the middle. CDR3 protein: CASSPFGQPGPYEQYF. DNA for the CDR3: TGTGCCAGCTCACCATTCGGACAGCCGGGTCCCTACGAGCAGTACTTC.

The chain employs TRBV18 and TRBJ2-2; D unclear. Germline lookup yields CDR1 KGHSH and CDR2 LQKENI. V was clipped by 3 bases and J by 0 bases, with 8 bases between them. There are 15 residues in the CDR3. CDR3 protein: CASSPAAPNTGELFF. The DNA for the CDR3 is TGTGCCAGCTCACCGGCGGCGCCGAACACCGGGGAGCTGTTTTTT.

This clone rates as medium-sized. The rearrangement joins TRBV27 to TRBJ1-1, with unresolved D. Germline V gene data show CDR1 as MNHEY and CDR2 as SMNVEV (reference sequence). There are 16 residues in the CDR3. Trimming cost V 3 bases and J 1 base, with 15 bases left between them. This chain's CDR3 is CASSFLFSRENTEAFF. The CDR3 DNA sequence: TGTGCCAGCAGTTTTTTGTTTAGCAGAGAGAACACTGAAGCTTTCTTT.

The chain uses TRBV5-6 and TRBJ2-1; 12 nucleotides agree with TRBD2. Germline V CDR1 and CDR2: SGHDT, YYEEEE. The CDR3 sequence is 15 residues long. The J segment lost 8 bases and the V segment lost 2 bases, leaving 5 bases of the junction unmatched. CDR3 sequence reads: CASSFPSGGAYEQFF. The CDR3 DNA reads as TGTGCCAGCAGCTTCCCTAGCGGGGGGGCGTATGAGCAGTTCTTC.

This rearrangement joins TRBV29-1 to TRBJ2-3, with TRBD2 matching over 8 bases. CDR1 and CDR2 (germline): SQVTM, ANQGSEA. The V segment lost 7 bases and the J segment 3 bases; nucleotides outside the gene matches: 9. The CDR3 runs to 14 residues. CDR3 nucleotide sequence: TGCAGCGCGGGGGGGACTATTGGAACAGATACGCAGTATTTT. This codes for CSAGGTIGTDTQYF.